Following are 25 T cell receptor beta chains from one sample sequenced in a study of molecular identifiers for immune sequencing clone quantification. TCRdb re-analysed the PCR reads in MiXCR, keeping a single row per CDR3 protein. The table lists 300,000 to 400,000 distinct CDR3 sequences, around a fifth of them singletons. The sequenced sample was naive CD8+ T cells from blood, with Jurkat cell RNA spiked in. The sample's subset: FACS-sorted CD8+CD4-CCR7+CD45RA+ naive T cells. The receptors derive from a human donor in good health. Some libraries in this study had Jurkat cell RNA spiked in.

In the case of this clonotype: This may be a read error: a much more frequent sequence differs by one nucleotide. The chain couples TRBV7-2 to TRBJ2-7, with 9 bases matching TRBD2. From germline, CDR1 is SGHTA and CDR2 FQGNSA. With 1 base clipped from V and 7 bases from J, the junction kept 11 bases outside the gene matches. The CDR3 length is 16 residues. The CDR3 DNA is TGTGCCAGCAGCTTAGAAACGGCGGGGGGGGCTTGGGAGCAGTACTTC. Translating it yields CASSLETAGGAWEQYF.

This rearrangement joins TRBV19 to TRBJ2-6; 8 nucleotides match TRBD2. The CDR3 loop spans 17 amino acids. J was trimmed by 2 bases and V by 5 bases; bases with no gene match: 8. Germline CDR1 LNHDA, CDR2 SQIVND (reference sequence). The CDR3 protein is CASSQREGIAGANVLTF. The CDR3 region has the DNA TGTGCCAGTAGTCAACGGGAGGGAATTGCTGGGGCCAACGTCCTGACTTTC. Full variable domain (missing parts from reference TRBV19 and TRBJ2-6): DGGITQSPKYLFRKEGQNVTLSCEQNLNHDAMYWYRQDPGQGLRLIYYSQIVNDFQKGDIAEGYSVSREKKESFPLTVTSAQKNPTAFYLCASSQREGIAGANVLTFGAGSRLTVL.

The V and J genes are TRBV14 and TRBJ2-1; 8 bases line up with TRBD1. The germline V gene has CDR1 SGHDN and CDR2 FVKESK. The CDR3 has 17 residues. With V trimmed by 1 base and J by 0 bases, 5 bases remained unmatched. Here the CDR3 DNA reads TGTGCCAGCAGCCAAGGAACAGGGGGAAGCTCCTACAATGAGCAGTTCTTC. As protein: CASSQGTGGSSYNEQFF. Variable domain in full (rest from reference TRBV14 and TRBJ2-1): EAGVTQFPSHSVIEKGQTVTLRCDPISGHDNLYWYRRVMGKEIKFLLHFVKESKQDESGMPNNRFLAERTGGTYSTLKVQPAELEDSGVYFCASSQGTGGSSYNEQFFGPGTRLTVL.

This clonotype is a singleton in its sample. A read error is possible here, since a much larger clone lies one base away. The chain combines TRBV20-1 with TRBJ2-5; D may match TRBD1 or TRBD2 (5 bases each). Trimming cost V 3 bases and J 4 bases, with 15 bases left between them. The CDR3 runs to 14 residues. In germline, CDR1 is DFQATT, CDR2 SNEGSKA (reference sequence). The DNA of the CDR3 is TGCAGTGCTAGGGTCCCGGGGACGAGAGAGACCCAGTACTTC. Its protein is CSARVPGTRETQYF.

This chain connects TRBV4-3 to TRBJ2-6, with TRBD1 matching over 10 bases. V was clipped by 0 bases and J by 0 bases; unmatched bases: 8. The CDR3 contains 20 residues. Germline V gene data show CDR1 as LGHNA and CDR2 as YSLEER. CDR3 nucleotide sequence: TGCGCCAGCAGCCAAGATTTCCGGGACAGGGGCTTCTCTGGGGCCAACGTCCTGACTTTC. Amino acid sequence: CASSQDFRDRGFSGANVLTF.

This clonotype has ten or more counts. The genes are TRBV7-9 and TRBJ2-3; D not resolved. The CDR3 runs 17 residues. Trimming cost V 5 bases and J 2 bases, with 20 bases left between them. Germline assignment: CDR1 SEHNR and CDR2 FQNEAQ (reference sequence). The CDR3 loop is CASSIHSLGYATDTQYF. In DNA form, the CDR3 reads TGTGCCAGCAGCATACACAGTTTAGGGTACGCCACAGATACGCAGTATTTT.

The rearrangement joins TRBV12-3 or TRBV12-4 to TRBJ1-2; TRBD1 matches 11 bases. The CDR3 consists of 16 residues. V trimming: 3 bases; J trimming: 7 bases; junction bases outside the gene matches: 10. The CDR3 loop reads CASSFGVGQGAVGYTF. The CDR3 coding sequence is TGTGCCAGCAGTTTCGGGGTCGGACAGGGGGCGGTTGGCTACACCTTC.

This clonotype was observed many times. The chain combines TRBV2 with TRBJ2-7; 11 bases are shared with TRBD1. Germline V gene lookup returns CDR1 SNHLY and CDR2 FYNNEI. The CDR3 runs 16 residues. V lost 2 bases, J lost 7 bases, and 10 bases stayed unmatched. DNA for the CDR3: TGTGCCAGCAGTGAATGGGGACAGGGGGTTATGGTGGAGCAGTACTTC. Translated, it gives CASSEWGQGVMVEQYF. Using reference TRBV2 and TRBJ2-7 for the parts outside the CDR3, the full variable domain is EPEVTQTPSHQVTQMGQEVILRCVPISNHLYFYWYRQILGQKVEFLVSFYNNEISEKSEIFDDQFSVERPDGSNFTLKIRSTKLEDSAMYFCASSEWGQGVMVEQYFGPGTRLTVT.

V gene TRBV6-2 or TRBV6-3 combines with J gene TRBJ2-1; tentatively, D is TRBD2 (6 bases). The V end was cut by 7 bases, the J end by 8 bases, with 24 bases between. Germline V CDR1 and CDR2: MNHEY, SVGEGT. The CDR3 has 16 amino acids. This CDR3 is CASTPLGYGGRDEQFF. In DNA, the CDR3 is TGTGCCAGCACCCCCCTAGGGTACGGGGGTCGGGATGAGCAGTTCTTC.

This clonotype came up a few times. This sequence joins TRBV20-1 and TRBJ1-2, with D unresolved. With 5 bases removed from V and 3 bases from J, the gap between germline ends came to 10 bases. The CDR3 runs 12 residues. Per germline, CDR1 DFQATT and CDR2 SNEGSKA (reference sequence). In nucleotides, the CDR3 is TGCAGTGCTCCTTCCGAGTACTATGGCTACACCTTC. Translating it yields CSAPSEYYGYTF.

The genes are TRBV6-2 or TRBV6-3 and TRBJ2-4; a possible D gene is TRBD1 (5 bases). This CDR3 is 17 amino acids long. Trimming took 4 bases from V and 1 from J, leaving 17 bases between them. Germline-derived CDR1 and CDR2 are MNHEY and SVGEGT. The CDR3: CASSFREVLWAKNIQYF. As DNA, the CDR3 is TGTGCCAGCAGTTTCAGGGAAGTCCTATGGGCCAAAAACATTCAGTACTTC.

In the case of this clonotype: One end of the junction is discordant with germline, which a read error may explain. The CDR3 reads CGSSLVSRAETQYF. CDR3 sequence (DNA): TGTGGCAGCAGCTTAGTCTCCAGGGCAGAGACCCAGTACTTT. V gene TRBV7-2 combines with J gene TRBJ2-5; perhaps TRBD1 as D (5 bases). CDR1 is SGHTA and CDR2 is FQGNSA in the germline V gene. This CDR3 spans 14 amino acids.

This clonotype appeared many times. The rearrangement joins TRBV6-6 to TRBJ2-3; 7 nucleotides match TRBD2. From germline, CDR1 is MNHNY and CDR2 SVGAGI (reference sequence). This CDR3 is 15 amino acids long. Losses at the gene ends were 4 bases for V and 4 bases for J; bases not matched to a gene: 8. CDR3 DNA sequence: TGTGCCAGCAGTTCCCCGACTAGCAGGGCAGATACGCAGTATTTT. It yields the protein CASSSPTSRADTQYF.

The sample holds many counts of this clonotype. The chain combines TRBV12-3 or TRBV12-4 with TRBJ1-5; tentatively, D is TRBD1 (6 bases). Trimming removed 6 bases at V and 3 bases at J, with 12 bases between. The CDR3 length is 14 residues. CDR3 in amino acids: CASSPWGANQPQHF. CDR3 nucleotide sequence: TGTGCCAGCAGCCCTTGGGGGGCCAATCAGCCCCAGCATTTT.

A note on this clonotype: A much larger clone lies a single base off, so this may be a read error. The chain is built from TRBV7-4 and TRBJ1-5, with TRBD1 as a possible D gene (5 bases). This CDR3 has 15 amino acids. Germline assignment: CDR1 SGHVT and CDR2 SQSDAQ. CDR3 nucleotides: TGTGCCGGCAGCCCAGGCCAGGGTATCCATCAGCCCCAGCATTTT. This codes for CAGSPGQGIHQPQHF.

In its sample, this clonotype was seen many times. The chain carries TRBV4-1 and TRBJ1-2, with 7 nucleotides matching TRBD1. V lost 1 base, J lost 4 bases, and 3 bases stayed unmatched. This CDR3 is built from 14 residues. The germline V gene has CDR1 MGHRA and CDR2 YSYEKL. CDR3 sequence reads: CASSQGGQVYGYTF. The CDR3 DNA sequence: TGCGCCAGCAGCCAAGGAGGACAGGTCTATGGCTACACCTTC.

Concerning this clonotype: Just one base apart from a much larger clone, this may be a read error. As DNA, the CDR3 is TGTGCCGGCAGACAACAGGGGAGCTCCTATAATTCACCCCTCCACTTT. Its protein product is CAGRQQGSSYNSPLHF. J is TRBJ1-6 and V is TRBV28, with 7 nucleotides matching TRBD1. The CDR3 loop spans 16 amino acids. The germline V gene encodes CDR1 MDHEN and CDR2 SYDVKM.

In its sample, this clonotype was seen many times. CDR3 nucleotide sequence: TGTGCCAGCAGCCAGGACGGCAGGGACGTGGATACGCAGTATTTT. Translated, it gives CASSQDGRDVDTQYF. The gene calls are TRBV14 and TRBJ2-3; D possibly matches TRBD1 or TRBD2 (5 bases each). Germline loops: CDR1 SGHDN, CDR2 FVKESK. The CDR3 consists of 15 residues. V lost 3 bases and J 6 bases, leaving 16 bases between the germline ends.

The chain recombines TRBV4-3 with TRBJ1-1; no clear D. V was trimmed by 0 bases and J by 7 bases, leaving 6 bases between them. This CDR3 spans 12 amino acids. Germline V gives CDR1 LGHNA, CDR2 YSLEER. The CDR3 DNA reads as TGCGCCAGCAGCCAAGACTACATTGAAGCTTTCTTT. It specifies CASSQDYIEAFF.

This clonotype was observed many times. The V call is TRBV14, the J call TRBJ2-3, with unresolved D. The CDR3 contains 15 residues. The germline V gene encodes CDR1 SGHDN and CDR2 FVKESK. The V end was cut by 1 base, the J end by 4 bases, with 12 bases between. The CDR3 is CASSQAVFAADTQYF. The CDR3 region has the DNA TGTGCCAGCAGCCAAGCCGTTTTCGCGGCAGATACGCAGTATTTT.

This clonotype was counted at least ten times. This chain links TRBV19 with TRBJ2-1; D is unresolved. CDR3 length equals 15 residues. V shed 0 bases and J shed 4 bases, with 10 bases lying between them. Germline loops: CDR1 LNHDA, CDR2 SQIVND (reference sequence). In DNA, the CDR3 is TGTGCCAGTAGTATAGATCCTGACCCATACAATGAGCAGTTCTTC. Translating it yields CASSIDPDPYNEQFF.

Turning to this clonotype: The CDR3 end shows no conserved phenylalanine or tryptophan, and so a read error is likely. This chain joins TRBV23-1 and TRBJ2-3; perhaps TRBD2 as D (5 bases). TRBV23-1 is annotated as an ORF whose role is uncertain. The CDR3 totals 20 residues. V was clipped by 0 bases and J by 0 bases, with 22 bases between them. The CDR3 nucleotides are TGCGCCAGCAGTCAATCTGGAGGCCAAAACCTATTTACTAGCACAGATACGCAGTATCTT. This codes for CASSQSGGQNLFTSTDTQYL.

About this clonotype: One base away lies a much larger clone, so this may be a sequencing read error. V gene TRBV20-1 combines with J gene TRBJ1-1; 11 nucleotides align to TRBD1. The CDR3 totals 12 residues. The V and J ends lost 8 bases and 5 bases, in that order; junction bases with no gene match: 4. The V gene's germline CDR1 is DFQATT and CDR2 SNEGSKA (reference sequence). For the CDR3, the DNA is TGCAGTATGGACAGGGGGCGTACTGAAGCTTTCTTT. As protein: CSMDRGRTEAFF.

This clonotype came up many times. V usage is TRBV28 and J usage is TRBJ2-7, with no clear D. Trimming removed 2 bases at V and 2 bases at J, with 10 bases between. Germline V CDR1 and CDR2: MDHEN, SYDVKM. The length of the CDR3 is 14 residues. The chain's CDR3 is CASSLRVRPYEQYF. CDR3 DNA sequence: TGTGCCAGCAGTTTAAGGGTTCGGCCCTACGAGCAGTACTTC.

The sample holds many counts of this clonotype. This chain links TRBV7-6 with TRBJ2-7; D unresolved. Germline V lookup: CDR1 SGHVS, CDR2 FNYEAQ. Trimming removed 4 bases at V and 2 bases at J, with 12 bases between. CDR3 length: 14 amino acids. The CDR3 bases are TGTGCCAGCAGCTCTACGGGCCCCACCTACGAGCAGTACTTC. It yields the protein CASSSTGPTYEQYF. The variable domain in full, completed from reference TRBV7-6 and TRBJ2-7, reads GAGVSQSPRYKVTKRGQDVALRCDPISGHVSLYWYRQALGQGPEFLTYFNYEAQQDKSGLPNDRFSAERPEGSISTLTIQRTEQRDSAMYRCASSSTGPTYEQYFGPGTRLTVT.